The rows below give T cell receptor beta chains drawn from one sample of a study of tumor and adjacent non-tumor tissue in lung cancer. TCRdb reprocessed the multiplex PCR reads with MiXCR, giving one entry per CDR3 protein. The table records 200,000 to 250,000 distinct CDR3 sequences, 60% to 85% of them present only once. Sequencing was done on a sample of lung tumor tissue. The receptor set was obtained from a man in his sixties with non-small cell lung cancer. Both conserved end residues are part of each CDR3. D genes are given only for firm matches. Where a row states a size, it is once, few, many or the class of an expanded clone; other rows omit it.

.	TRBV28	.	TRBJ2-5	CASSTRRAQETQYF	TGTGCCAGCAGCACAAGGCGAGCTCAAGAGACCCAGTACTTC
few	TRBV6-1	.	TRBJ1-2	CASSEEGGPNYGYTF	TGTGCCAGCAGTGAAGAGGGGGGGCCCAACTATGGTTACACCTTC
many	TRBV6-1	.	TRBJ1-2	CASSQEKGPYGYTF	TGTGCCAGCAGTCAAGAGAAGGGCCCCTATGGCTACACCTTC
.	TRBV11-1	TRBD2	TRBJ2-1	CASSLFRLAGSSNEQFF	TGTGCCAGCAGCTTATTTCGGCTAGCGGGAAGCAGCAATGAGCAGTTCTTC
.	TRBV6-5	.	TRBJ2-7	CASSDTGTAFYEQYF	TGTGCCAGCAGTGATACCGGGACCGCCTTTTACGAGCAGTACTTC
.	TRBV6-1	TRBD1	TRBJ2-7	CASRGTVSYEQYF	TGTGCCAGCAGAGGGACAGTGAGCTACGAGCAGTACTTC
.	TRBV5-1	.	TRBJ2-2	CASSLGNTGELFF	TGCGCCAGCAGCTTGGGAAACACCGGGGAGCTGTTTTTT
.	TRBV7-3	.	TRBJ1-1	CASSPHPGIAEAFF	TGTGCCAGCAGCCCGCATCCAGGGATTGCTGAAGCTTTCTTT
.	TRBV11-2	TRBD2	TRBJ2-2	CSSSLAGFLNTGELFF	TGTTCCAGCAGCTTAGCGGGATTTCTGAACACCGGTGAGCTGTTTTTT
.	TRBV6-1	.	TRBJ2-7	CASNASGKAHEQYF	TGTGCCAGCAATGCCTCCGGGAAGGCCCACGAGCAATACTTC
.	TRBV7-2	TRBD1	TRBJ1-6	CASSFDRGSRISPLHF	TGTGCCAGCAGCTTCGACAGGGGATCCCGGATATCACCCCTCCACTTT
.	TRBV4-3	.	TRBJ2-5	CDSSQVGGTVPQYF	TGCGACAGCAGCCAAGTTGGCGGGACAGTCCCCCAATACTTC
many	TRBV29-1	.	TRBJ2-7	CSVRGASNEQYF	TGCAGCGTTCGAGGGGCAAGTAACGAGCAGTACTTC
.	TRBV7-9	.	TRBJ2-7	CASSLRQDRNYEQYF	TGTGCCAGCAGCTTAAGACAGGATAGAAACTACGAGCAGTACTTC
few	TRBV20-1	.	TRBJ1-5	CSAREAHLGPQHF	TGCAGTGCTAGAGAGGCGCACCTCGGCCCCCAGCATTTT
.	TRBV20-1	.	TRBJ2-1	CSALAREPTLYKEQFF	TGCAGTGCTCTGGCCCGGGAACCGACCCTCTACAAAGAGCAGTTCTTC
many	TRBV12-3/TRBV12-4	.	TRBJ1-1	CASSLDTDTEAFF	TGTGCCAGCAGTCTCGATACTGACACTGAAGCTTTCTTT
.	TRBV28	.	TRBJ2-7	CASSFPRRDEQYF	TGTGCCAGCAGTTTCCCCCGCAGGGACGAGCAGTACTTC
.	TRBV20-1	.	TRBJ2-7	CNARGFDNPSLEQYF	TGCAATGCTAGAGGGTTTGACAATCCCTCTCTCGAGCAGTACTTC
.	TRBV12-5	.	TRBJ2-1	CASRTNLAGGGRGNEQFF	TGTGCTAGCCGGACCAACCTCGCTGGAGGGGGCCGGGGCAATGAGCAGTTCTTC
.	TRBV7-3	.	TRBJ2-3	CASSSPLFADTQYF	TGTGCCAGCAGCTCCCCCCTCTTCGCGGATACGCAGTATTTT
.	TRBV11-2	.	TRBJ1-3	CASSLSHLVVFPVSPGNTICF	TGTGCCAGCAGCTTGTCCCACTTGGTCGTTTTCCCGGTCTCCCCTGGAAACACCATATGTTTT
.	TRBV6-5	TRBD1	TRBJ2-3	CASTDRNTDMQYF	TGTGCCAGCACGGACAGGAACACAGATATGCAGTATTTT
.	TRBV20-1	TRBD1	TRBJ2-7	CNSRDLGTGNYYEQYF	TGCAATTCTAGAGATCTCGGGACAGGGAACTACTACGAGCAGTACTTC
.	TRBV20-1	.	TRBJ2-7	CSARGQGGYEHYF	TGCAGTGCTAGAGGCCAGGGGGGCTACGAGCACTACTTC
.	TRBV20-1	.	TRBJ1-4	CTARVATSTEKLFF	TGCACTGCTAGAGTCGCGACATCCACTGAAAAACTGTTTTTT
.	TRBV12-3/TRBV12-4	.	TRBJ1-2	CASNLSRGFGYTF	TGCGCCAGCAACCTCTCAAGGGGCTTTGGCTACACCTTC
once	TRBV11-3	.	TRBJ2-2	CASSSRGVGGYRTGELFF	TGTGCCAGCAGCTCCCGGGGAGTAGGAGGATACAGAACCGGGGAGCTGTTTTTT
.	TRBV4-1	TRBD1	TRBJ2-2	CASSTPQGMNTGELFF	TGCGCCAGCAGCACCCCACAGGGGATGAACACCGGGGAGCTGTTTTTT
.	TRBV4-1	TRBD1	TRBJ2-7	CASSQDLGTDTFNYEHYF	TGCGCCAGCAGCCAAGATCTGGGGACAGACACCTTCAACTACGAGCACTACTTC
.	TRBV11-2	.	TRBJ1-2	CASSFRKYGYTF	TGTGCCAGCAGCTTTCGAAAGTATGGCTATACCTTC
many	TRBV4-3	.	TRBJ1-4	CASSQEPQAVGEKLFF	TGCGCCAGCAGCCAAGAACCCCAGGCAGTAGGAGAAAAACTGTTTTTT
.	TRBV11-2	TRBD2	TRBJ2-6	CASSPISGTNVLIF	TGTGCCAGTAGTCCTATCTCTGGGACTAACGTCCTGATTTTC
.	TRBV20-1	TRBD1	TRBJ1-2	CSAPPPLPGQGSGYTF	TGCAGTGCCCCACCCCCCCTTCCGGGACAGGGGAGCGGCTACACCTTC
.	TRBV10-3	.	TRBJ1-5	CAISEDRLSNQPQHF	TGTGCCATCAGCGAGGATCGCCTTAGCAATCAGCCCCAGCATTTT
few	TRBV20-1	TRBD1	TRBJ1-5	CSASAVGQEKGNQPQHF	TGCAGTGCTAGCGCCGTGGGACAGGAGAAGGGGAATCAGCCCCAGCATTTT
.	TRBV5-1	.	TRBJ1-3	CASSPREGNTIYF	TGCGCCAGCAGCCCCCGGGAAGGAAACACCATATATTTT
.	TRBV11-3	TRBD2	TRBJ2-5	CTSSLGSSGGSQETQYF	TGTACCAGTAGCTTAGGGTCCAGCGGGGGGTCCCAAGAGACCCAATACTTC
.	TRBV7-9	TRBD1	TRBJ2-3	CASSLGQTASTDTQYF	TGTGCCAGCAGCCTGGGACAGACCGCAAGCACAGATACGCAGTATTTT
.	TRBV5-6	.	TRBJ2-2	CASSLRLHYTGELFF	TGTGCCAGCAGCTTGAGGTTACACTACACAGGGGAGCTGTTTTTT
.	TRBV29-1	.	TRBJ1-1	CSVGGARTEAFF	TGCAGCGTCGGGGGAGCGAGGACCGAAGCTTTCTTT
.	TRBV6-1	.	TRBJ2-5	CASRPRSVFAQYF	TGTGCCAGCAGACCCCGTAGTGTATTCGCCCAGTACTTC
many	TRBV20-1	.	TRBJ1-4	CSARGGGNEKLFF	TGCAGTGCTAGAGGCGGCGGTAATGAAAAACTGTTTTTT
.	TRBV20-1	.	TRBJ1-3	CSAPEPGNTIYF	TGCAGTGCCCCAGAACCGGGAAACACCATATATTTT
.	TRBV29-1	TRBD1	TRBJ1-1	CSVGGQGDQWDTEAFF	TGTAGCGTGGGGGGACAGGGTGACCAATGGGACACTGAAGCTTTCTTT
.	TRBV6-1	.	TRBJ2-3	CASSVQVRTDTQYF	TGTGCCAGCAGTGTCCAGGTCCGCACAGATACGCAATATTTT
.	TRBV11-3	.	TRBJ2-3	CTSSLEGGLITDTQYF	TGTACCAGCAGCTTAGAGGGGGGACTCATCACAGATACGCAGTATTTT
.	TRBV6-5	TRBD1	TRBJ2-7	CAWSGDRVISGQYF	TGTGCCTGGAGCGGAGACAGGGTCATATCCGGGCAGTACTTC
.	TRBV10-1	TRBD2	TRBJ2-7	CANSTREGTEQYF	TGCGCCAACAGTACCCGGGAGGGCACCGAGCAGTACTTC
.	TRBV4-3	.	TRBJ1-2	CASSQDEWTAYGHTF	TGTGCCAGCAGCCAAGATGAATGGACAGCTTATGGCCACACCTTC
many	TRBV4-2	.	TRBJ1-3	CASSLGPRQEGNTIYF	TGTGCCAGCAGCCTGGGACCGCGGCAAGAGGGAAACACCATATATTTT
.	TRBV12-3/TRBV12-4	.	TRBJ2-1	CASCPRRKAGADVQFF	TGTGCCAGCTGCCCAAGGCGAAAGGCGGGGGCCGATGTGCAGTTCTTC
many	TRBV20-1	TRBD2	TRBJ2-1	CSARRVWRENEQFF	TGCAGTGCTAGGAGGGTCTGGCGGGAGAATGAGCAGTTCTTC
.	TRBV28	.	TRBJ2-5	CANSIDRLSETQYF	TGTGCCAACAGTATAGACAGACTAAGTGAGACCCAGTACTTC
.	TRBV29-1	.	TRBJ1-3	CSAGIGAGNTIYF	TGCAGCGCTGGGATAGGGGCTGGAAACACCATATATTTT